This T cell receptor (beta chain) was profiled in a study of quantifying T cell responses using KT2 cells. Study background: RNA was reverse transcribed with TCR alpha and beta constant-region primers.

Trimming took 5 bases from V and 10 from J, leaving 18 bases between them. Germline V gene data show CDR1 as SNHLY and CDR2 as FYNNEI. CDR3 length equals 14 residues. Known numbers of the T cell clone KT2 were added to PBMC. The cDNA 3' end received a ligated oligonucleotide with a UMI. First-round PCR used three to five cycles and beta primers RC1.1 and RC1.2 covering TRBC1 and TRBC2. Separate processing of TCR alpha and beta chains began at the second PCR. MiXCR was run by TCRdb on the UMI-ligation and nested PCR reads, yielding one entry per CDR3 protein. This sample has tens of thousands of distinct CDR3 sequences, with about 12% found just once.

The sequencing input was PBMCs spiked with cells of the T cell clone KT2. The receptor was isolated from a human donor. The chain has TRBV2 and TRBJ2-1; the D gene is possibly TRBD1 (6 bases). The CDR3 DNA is TGTGCCAGCAGTCAACAGCAGGGGCGAGTCGAGCAGTTCTTC. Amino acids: CASSQQQGRVEQFF.